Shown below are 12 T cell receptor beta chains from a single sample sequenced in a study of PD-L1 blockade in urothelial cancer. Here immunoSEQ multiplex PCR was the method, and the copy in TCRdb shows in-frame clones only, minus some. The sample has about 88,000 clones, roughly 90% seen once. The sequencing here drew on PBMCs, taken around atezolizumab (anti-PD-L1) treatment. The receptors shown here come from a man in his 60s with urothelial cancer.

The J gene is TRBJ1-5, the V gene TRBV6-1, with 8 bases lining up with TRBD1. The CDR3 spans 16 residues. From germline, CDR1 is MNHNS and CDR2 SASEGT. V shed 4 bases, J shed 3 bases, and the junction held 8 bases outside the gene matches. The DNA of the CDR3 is TGTGCCAGCAGTGGATACGACAGGGGATCCAATCAGCCCCAGCATTTT. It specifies CASSGYDRGSNQPQHF.

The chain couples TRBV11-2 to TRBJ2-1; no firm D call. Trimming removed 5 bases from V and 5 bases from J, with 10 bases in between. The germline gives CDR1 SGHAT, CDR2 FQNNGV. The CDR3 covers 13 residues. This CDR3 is CASSRPMNNEQFF. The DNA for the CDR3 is TGTGCCAGCAGCCGCCCTATGAACAATGAGCAGTTCTTC.

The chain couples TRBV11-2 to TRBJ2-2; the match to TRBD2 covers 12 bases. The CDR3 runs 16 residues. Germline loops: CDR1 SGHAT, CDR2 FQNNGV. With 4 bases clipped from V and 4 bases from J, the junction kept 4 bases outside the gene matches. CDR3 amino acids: CASSSLAGGPTGELFF. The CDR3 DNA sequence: TGTGCCAGCAGCTCCCTAGCGGGGGGGCCCACCGGGGAGCTGTTTTTT.

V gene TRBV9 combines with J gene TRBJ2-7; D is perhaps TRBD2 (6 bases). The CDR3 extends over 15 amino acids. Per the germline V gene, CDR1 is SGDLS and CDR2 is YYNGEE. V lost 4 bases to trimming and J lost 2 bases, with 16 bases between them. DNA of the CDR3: TGTGCCAGCAGCCCGGGACTCGACATGGCCTACGAGCAGTACTTC. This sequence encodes CASSPGLDMAYEQYF.

The CDR3 DNA follows: TGTGCCAGCAGCTTAGAAATCCAGCGAGGTCCTACAGATACGCAGTATTTT. This encodes CASSLEIQRGPTDTQYF. This sequence joins TRBV11-1 and TRBJ2-3; D remains unclear. V was clipped by 1 base and J by 3 bases, with 17 bases between them. The germline CDR1 and CDR2 sequences are SGHAT and FQDESV (reference sequence). The CDR3 length is 17 residues. Together with reference TRBV11-1 and TRBJ2-3, the CDR3 gives the full variable domain: EAEVAQSPRYKITEKSQAVAFWCDPISGHATLYWYRQILGQGPELLVQFQDESVVDDSQLPKDRFSAERLKGVDSTLKIQPAELGDSAMYLCASSLEIQRGPTDTQYFGPGTRLTVL.

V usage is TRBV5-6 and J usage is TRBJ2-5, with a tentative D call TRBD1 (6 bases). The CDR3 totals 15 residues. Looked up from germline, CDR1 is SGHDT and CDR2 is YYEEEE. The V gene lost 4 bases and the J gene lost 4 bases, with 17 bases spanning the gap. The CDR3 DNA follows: TGTGCCAGCAGCCAACCGTCAGGGGCACGAGAGACCCAGTACTTC. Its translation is CASSQPSGARETQYF.

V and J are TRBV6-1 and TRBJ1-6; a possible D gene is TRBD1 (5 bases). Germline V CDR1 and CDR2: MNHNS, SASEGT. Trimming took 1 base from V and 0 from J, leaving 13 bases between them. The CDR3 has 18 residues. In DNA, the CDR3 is TGTGCCAGCAGTGAAGGGGGCGAAAGGAGCTCCTATAATTCACCCCTCCACTTT. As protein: CASSEGGERSSYNSPLHF.

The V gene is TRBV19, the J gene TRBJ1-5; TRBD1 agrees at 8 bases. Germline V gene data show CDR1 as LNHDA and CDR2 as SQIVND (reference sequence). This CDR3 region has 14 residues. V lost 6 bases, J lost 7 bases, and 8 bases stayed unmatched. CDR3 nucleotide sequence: TGTGCCAGTAGGAACACAGGGGGTGGCCAGCCCCAGCATTTT. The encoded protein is CASRNTGGGQPQHF. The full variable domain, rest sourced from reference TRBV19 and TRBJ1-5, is DGGITQSPKYLFRKEGQNVTLSCEQNLNHDAMYWYRQDPGQGLRLIYYSQIVNDFQKGDIAEGYSVSREKKESFPLTVTSAQKNPTAFYLCASRNTGGGQPQHFGDGTRLSIL.

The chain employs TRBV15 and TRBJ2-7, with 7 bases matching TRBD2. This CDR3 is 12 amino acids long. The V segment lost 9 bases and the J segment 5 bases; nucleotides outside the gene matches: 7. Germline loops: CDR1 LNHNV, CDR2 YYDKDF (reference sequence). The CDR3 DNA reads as TGTGCCACTTCGGGACTATATAACGAGCAGTACTTC. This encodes CATSGLYNEQYF.

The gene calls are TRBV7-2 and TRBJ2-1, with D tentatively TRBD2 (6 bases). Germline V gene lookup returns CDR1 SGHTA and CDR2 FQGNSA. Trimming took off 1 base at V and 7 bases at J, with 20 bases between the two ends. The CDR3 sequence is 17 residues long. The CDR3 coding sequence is TGTGCCAGCAGCTTAGGTTCTAAGGGAGGAGGGTATAATGAGCAGTTCTTC. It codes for CASSLGSKGGGYNEQFF.

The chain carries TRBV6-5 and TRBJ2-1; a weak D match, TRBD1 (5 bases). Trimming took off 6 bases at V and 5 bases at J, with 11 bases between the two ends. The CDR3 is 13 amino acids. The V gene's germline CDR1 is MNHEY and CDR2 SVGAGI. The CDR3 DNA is TGTGCCAGCAGCCAGGGCCTTAACAATGAGCAGTTCTTC. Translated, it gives CASSQGLNNEQFF.

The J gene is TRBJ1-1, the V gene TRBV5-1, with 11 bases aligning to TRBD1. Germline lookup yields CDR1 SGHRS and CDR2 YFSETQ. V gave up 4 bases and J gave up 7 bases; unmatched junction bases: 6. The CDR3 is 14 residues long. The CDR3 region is CASSTGTGGLEAFF. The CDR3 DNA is TGCGCCAGCAGCACGGGGACAGGGGGTCTTGAAGCTTTCTTT.